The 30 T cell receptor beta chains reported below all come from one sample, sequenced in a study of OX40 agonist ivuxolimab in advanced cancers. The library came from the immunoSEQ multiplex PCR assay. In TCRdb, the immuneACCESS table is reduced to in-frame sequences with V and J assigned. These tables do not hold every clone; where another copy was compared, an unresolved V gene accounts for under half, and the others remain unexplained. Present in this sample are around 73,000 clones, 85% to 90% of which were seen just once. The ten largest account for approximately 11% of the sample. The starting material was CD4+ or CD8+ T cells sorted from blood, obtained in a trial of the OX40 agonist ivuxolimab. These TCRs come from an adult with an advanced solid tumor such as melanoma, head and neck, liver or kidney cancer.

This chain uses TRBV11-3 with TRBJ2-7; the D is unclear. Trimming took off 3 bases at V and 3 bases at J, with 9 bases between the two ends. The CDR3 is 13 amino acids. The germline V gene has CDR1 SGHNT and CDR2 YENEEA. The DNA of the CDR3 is TGTGCCAGCAGCTTTGCGGTAGGCTACGAGCAGTACTTC. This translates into CASSFAVGYEQYF.

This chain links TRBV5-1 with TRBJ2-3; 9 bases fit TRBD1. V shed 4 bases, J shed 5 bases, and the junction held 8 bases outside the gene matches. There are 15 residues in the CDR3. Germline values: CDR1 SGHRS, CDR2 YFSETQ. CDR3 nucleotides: TGCGCCAGCAGCCTCCGGGACAGGGTGATAGATACGCAGTATTTT. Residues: CASSLRDRVIDTQYF.

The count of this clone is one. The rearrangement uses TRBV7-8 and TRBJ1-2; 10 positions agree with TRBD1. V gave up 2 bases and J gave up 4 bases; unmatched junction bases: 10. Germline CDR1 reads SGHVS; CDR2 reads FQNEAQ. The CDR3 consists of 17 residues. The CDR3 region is CASSLRGTGATLYGYTF. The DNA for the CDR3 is TGTGCCAGCAGCTTAAGGGGGACAGGGGCTACCCTCTATGGCTACACCTTC. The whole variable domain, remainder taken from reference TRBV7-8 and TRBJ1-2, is GAGVSQSPRYKVAKRGQDVALRCDPISGHVSLFWYQQALGQGPEFLTYFQNEAQLDKSGLPSDRFFAERPEGSVSTLKIQRTQQEDSAVYLCASSLRGTGATLYGYTFGSGTRLTVV.

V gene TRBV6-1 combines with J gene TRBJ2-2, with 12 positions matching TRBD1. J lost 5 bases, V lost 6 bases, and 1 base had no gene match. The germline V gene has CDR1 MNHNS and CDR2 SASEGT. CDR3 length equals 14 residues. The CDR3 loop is CASRGQGATGELFF. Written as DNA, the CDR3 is TGTGCCAGCAGGGGACAGGGGGCGACCGGGGAGCTGTTTTTT.

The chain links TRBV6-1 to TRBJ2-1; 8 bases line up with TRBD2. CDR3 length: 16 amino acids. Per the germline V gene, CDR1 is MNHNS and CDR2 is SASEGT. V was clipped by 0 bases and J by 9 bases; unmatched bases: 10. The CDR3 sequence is CASSEAWAGAGGEQFF. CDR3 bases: TGTGCCAGCAGTGAAGCCTGGGCCGGGGCGGGAGGTGAGCAGTTCTTC.

The CDR3 is CASSYGRGSYNEQFF. CDR3 nucleotides: TGTGCCAGCAGTTACGGGCGGGGCTCCTACAATGAGCAGTTCTTC. The chain is built from TRBV6-6 and TRBJ2-1; TRBD2 is a possible D gene (6 bases). This CDR3 comprises 15 residues. The germline V gene encodes CDR1 MNHNY and CDR2 SVGAGI (reference sequence). With 2 bases removed from V and 0 bases from J, the gap between germline ends came to 8 bases.

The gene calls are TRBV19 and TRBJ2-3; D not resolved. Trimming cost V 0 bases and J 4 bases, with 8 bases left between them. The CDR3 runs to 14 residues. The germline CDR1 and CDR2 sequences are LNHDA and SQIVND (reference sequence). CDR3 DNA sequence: TGTGCCAGTAGTATAGAAGGCATCGCAGATACGCAGTATTTT. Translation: CASSIEGIADTQYF.

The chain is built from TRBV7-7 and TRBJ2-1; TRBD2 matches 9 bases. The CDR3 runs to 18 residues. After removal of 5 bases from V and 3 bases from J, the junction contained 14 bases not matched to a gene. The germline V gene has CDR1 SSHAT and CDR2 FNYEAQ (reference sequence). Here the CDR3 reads CASSPKPIAGADYNEQFF. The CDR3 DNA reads TGTGCCAGCAGCCCAAAACCAATAGCGGGGGCCGACTACAATGAGCAGTTCTTC.

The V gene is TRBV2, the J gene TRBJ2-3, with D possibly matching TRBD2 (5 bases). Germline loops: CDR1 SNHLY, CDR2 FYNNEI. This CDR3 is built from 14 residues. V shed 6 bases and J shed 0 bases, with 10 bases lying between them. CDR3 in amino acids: CASSSDSSTDTQYF. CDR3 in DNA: TGTGCCAGCAGCTCGGACTCTAGCACAGATACGCAGTATTTT.

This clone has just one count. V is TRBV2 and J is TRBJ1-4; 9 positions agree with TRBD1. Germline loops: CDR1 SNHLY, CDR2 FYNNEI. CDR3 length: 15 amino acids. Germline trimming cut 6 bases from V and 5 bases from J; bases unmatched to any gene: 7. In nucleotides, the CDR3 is TGTGCCAGCAGGAAAACAGGGGGCGGAAATGAAAAACTGTTTTTT. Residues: CASRKTGGGNEKLFF.

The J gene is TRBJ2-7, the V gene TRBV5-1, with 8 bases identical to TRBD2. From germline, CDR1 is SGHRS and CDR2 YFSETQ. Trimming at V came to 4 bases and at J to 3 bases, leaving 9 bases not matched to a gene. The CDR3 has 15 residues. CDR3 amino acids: CASSPGGAGLYEQYF. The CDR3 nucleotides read TGCGCCAGCAGCCCGGGGGGGGCAGGGCTCTACGAGCAGTACTTC. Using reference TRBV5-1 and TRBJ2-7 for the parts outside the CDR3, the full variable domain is KAGVTQTPRYLIKTRGQQVTLSCSPISGHRSVSWYQQTPGQGLQFLFEYFSETQRNKGNFPGRFSGRQFSNSRSEMNVSTLELGDSALYLCASSPGGAGLYEQYFGPGTRLTVT.

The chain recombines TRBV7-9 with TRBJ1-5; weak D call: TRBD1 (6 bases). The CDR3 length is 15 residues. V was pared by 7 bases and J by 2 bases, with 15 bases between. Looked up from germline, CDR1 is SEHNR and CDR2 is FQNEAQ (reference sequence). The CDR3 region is CASTPRGGGNQPQHF. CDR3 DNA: TGTGCCAGCACCCCGAGGGGGGGAGGCAATCAGCCCCAGCATTTT.

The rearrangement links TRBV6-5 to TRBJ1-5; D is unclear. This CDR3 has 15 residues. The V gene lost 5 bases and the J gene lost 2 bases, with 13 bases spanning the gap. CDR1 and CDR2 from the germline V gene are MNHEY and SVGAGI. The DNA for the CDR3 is TGTGCCAGCAGTACCCGACAAGGGCGCAATCAGCCCCAGCATTTT. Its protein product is CASSTRQGRNQPQHF.

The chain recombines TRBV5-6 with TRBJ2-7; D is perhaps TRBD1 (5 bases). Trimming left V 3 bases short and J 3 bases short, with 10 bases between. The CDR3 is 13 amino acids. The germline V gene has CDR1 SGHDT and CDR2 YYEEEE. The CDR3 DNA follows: TGTGCCAGCAGCTCCAGACAGAGCTACGAGCAGTACTTC. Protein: CASSSRQSYEQYF.

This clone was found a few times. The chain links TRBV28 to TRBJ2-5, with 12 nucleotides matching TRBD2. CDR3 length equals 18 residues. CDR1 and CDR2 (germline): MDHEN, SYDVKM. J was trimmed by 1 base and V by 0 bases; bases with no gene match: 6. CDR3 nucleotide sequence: TGTGCCAGCAGTTTATGGGCTAGCGGGAGGGGGCCCCAAGAGACCCAGTACTTC. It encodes CASSLWASGRGPQETQYF.

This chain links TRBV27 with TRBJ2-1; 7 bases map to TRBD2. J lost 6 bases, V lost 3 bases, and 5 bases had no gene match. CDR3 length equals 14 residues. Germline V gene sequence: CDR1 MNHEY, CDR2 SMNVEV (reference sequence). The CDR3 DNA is TGTGCCAGCAGTTTCGGCGGGAGTGGCAATGAGCAGTTCTTC. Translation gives CASSFGGSGNEQFF.

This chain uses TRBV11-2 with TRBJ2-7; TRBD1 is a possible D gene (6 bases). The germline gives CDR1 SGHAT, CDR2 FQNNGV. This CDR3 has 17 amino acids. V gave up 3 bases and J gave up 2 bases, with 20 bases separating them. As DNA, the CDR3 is TGTGCCAGCAGCTTGGGGCCCCCCACAGGGACGCCCTACGAGCAGTACTTC. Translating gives CASSLGPPTGTPYEQYF.

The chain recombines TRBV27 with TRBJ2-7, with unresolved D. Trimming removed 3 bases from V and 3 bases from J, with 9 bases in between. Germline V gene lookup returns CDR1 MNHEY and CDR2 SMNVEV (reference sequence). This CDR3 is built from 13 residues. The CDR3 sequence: CASSFIADYEQYF. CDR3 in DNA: TGTGCCAGCAGTTTCATAGCAGACTACGAGCAGTACTTC.

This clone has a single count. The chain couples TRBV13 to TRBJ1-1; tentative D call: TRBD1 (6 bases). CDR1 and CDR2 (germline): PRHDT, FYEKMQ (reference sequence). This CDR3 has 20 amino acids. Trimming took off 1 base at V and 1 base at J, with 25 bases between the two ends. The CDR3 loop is CASSLAANLDSTLGNTEAFF. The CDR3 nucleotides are TGTGCCAGCAGCTTAGCGGCCAATCTGGACAGTACACTAGGGAACACTGAAGCTTTCTTT.

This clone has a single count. CDR3 protein: CASSIPSQETQYF. The CDR3 region has the DNA TGTGCCAGTAGTATACCCAGCCAAGAGACCCAGTACTTC. The chain joins TRBV19 to TRBJ2-5; D gene uncertain. There are 13 residues in the CDR3. V shed 2 bases and J shed 1 base, with 5 bases lying between them. CDR1 and CDR2 from the germline V gene are LNHDA and SQIVND (reference sequence).

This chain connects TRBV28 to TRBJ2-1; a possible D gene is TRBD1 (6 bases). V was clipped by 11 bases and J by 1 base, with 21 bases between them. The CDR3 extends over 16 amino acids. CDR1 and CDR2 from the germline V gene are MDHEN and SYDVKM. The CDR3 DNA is TGTGCCGCACAACGAGTTGGCAGGGGATCCTACAATGAGCAGTTCTTC. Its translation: CAAQRVGRGSYNEQFF.

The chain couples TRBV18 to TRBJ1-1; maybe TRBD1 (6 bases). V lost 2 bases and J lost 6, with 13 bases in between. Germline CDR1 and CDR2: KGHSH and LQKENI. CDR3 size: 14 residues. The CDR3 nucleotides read TGTGCCAGCTCACCATCGCCGTCAGGGGCTGAAGCTTTCTTT. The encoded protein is CASSPSPSGAEAFF.

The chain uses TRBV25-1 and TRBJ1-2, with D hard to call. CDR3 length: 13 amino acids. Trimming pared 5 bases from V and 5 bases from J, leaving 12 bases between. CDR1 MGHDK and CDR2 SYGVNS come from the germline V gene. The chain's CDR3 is CASSSNSWYGYTF. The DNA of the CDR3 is TGTGCCAGCAGTTCCAACAGTTGGTATGGCTACACCTTC.

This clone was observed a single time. The CDR3 region is CASSKSYNSPLHF. The CDR3 DNA follows: TGTGCCAGCAGTAAAAGTTATAATTCACCCCTCCACTTT. J is TRBJ1-6 and V is TRBV27; no reliable D call. Trimming shortened V by 5 bases and J by 4 bases, and 6 bases separated the two germline ends. Germline V CDR1 and CDR2: MNHEY, SMNVEV (reference sequence). The CDR3 length is 13 residues.

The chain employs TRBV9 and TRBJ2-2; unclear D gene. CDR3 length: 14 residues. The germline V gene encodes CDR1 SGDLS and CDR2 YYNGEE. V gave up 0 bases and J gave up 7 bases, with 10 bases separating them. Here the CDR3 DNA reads TGTGCCAGCAGCGTAGTGGGATTGGGCGGGGAGCTGTTTTTT. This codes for CASSVVGLGGELFF.

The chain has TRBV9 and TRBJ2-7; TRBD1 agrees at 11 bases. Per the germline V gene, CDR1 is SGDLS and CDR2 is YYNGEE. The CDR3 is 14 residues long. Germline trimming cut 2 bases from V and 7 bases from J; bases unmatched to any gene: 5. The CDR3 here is CASSVWDRGTEQYF. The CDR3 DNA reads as TGTGCCAGCAGCGTCTGGGACAGGGGGACTGAGCAGTACTTC.

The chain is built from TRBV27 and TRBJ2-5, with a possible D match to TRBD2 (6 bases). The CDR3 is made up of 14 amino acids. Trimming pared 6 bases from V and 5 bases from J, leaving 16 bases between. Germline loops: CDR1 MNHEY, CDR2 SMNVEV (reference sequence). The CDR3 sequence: CASRTSMSGETQYF. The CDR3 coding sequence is TGTGCCAGCAGGACGAGCATGAGCGGGGAGACCCAGTACTTC.

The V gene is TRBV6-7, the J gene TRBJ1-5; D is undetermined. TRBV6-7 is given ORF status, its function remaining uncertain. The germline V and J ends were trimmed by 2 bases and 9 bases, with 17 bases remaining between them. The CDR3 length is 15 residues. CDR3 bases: TGTGCCAGCAGTTACGCGTGTGGGTCCAGGAGGCCCCAGCATTTT. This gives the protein CASSYACGSRRPQHF.

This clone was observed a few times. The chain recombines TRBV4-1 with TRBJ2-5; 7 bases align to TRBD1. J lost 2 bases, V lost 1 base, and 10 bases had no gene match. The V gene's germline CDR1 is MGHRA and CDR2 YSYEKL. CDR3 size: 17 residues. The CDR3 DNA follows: TGCGCCAGCAGCCAAGGTACAGGGGTCGTATTTCAAGAGACCCAGTACTTC. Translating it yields CASSQGTGVVFQETQYF.

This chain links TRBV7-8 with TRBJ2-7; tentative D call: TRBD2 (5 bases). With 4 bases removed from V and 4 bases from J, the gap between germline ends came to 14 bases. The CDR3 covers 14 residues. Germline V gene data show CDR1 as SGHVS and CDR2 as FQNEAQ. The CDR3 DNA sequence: TGTGCCAGCAGCTATACAGCGGCTCGGTACGAGCAGTACTTC. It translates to CASSYTAARYEQYF.